This TCR beta chain comes out of a study of blood T cells in healthy people across ages. A second roughly 6 to 11 cycle PCR used barcoded and J-beta primers. Via MiXCR, TCRdb re-called the 5' RACE reads, giving one row per CDR3 protein. The sample includes around 1,000,000 distinct CDR3 sequences, about two fifths of them seen just once. The CDR3 has 13 residues. Trimming cost V 2 bases and J 0 bases, with 4 bases left between them. The sequenced sample consisted of blood. This rearrangement joins TRBV12-3 or TRBV12-4 to TRBJ2-5; D is uncertain. The sequence was obtained from a man between 18 and 29 years old in good health. The chain's CDR3 is CASSLNNQETQYF. For the CDR3, the DNA is TGTGCCAGCAGTTTAAACAACCAAGAGACCCAGTACTTC.